These T cell receptor beta chains were read from a single sample in a study of T cell clones after liver transplantation. Only in-frame clones appear in the TCRdb table, and some are missing; sequencing was by immunoSEQ multiplex PCR. Of 55,000 to 75,000 clones listed, 80% to 95% are singletons. Specimen: CD4+ T cells from blood, collected around 27 months after liver transplant. The source of these receptors is a human patient who received a liver transplant. Certain T cells may be donor cells from the graft. Both conserved end residues are trimmed from each CDR3. Each record gives: J gene, clone size, V gene, CDR3 protein. Clone size appears in some rows only: once, few, many, or a class for an expanded clone.

TRBJ2-2,.,TRBV5-1,ASSLLGAGNTGELF
TRBJ2-5,.,TRBV29-1,SAKAGASETQY
TRBJ2-5,.,TRBV7-9,ASSTRAGVETQY
TRBJ1-1,.,TRBV18,ASSPRAGTNTEAF
TRBJ1-1,.,TRBV7-2,ASSLGRPGTEAF
TRBJ1-3,.,TRBV27,ASRSIGGSGNTIY
TRBJ1-1,.,TRBV6-6,ASQAASTEAF
TRBJ2-5,.,TRBV7-9,ASSSPTDQETQY
TRBJ1-1,.,TRBV28,ASSIPRRAF
TRBJ1-2,.,TRBV4-1,ASSQVPTGGTGYT
TRBJ2-2,.,TRBV10-2,ASRLRAGVSTGELF
TRBJ2-1,.,TRBV6-5,ASSYSGTAYNEQF
TRBJ2-7,.,TRBV29-1,SVSAGGPYEQY
TRBJ2-7,.,TRBV2,ASRGLAGGYEQY
TRBJ2-5,.,TRBV7-2,ASSKLAGETQY
TRBJ2-5,.,TRBV11-3,ASSLGETQY
TRBJ2-5,.,TRBV2,ASGGVAGNQETQY
TRBJ2-1,.,TRBV7-2,ASSLDGYAGKINEQF
TRBJ2-1,.,TRBV27,ASSWLRAVANEQF
TRBJ2-7,.,TRBV6-5,ASSPRSGSDYEQY
TRBJ2-5,few,TRBV7-2,ASSLGPSLQETQY
TRBJ1-2,.,TRBV2,ASSSDRGRGYT
TRBJ2-2,.,TRBV21-1,ASSNPIGRLANTGELF
TRBJ2-7,.,TRBV28,ASSERQGLSSYEQY
TRBJ2-3,.,TRBV10-3,AISQGDTQY
TRBJ2-7,.,TRBV11-3,ASSFRGQQQY
TRBJ1-1,.,TRBV2,ASSESGQVVIAF
TRBJ1-2,.,TRBV28,ARSSGGDYGYT
TRBJ1-1,.,TRBV18,ASSPYRGENTEAF
TRBJ1-2,.,TRBV6-5,ASTPPGVYGYT
TRBJ1-1,.,TRBV7-6,ASSSLGQSTEAF
TRBJ2-7,.,TRBV15,ATSRGGGGGSYEQY
TRBJ2-2,few,TRBV7-2,ASSLRGGRASNTGELF
TRBJ2-1,.,TRBV7-3,ASSSPGSYNEQF
TRBJ2-5,.,TRBV28,ASSLINQETQY
TRBJ1-5,.,TRBV30,AWSGQGGGQPQH
TRBJ2-7,.,TRBV7-9,ASSPAQEIYEQY
TRBJ2-3,.,TRBV27,ASSFRRTDTQY
TRBJ1-5,.,TRBV15,ATSSAGSNQPQH
TRBJ2-1,.,TRBV5-8,ASSLRGGRTNEQF
TRBJ1-3,.,TRBV6-1,ASSESAYGNTIY
TRBJ2-7,.,TRBV7-7,ASSLGFGTPEQY
TRBJ1-1,.,TRBV19,ASSIVMGQGTEAF
TRBJ1-2,few,TRBV14,ASSQEGTALYGYT
TRBJ2-1,.,TRBV7-6,ASSSTRGSGGEQF
TRBJ1-1,once,TRBV29-1,SGGGQLNTEAF
TRBJ2-3,.,TRBV5-4,ASSSRTGSDTQY
TRBJ2-5,.,TRBV10-1,ASSAGARRETQY
TRBJ2-2,.,TRBV4-2,ASSPKVTGYTGELF
TRBJ2-7,.,TRBV11-3,ASSLLGEEQY
TRBJ1-3,.,TRBV28,ASSFPANGNTIY
TRBJ2-1,.,TRBV5-4,ASSSAGASSYNEQF
TRBJ2-3,.,TRBV6-5,ASRTSEITQY
TRBJ2-3,.,TRBV7-9,ASSLAGDTDTQY
TRBJ1-2,.,TRBV7-2,ASSLGYRGGYGYT
TRBJ2-7,.,TRBV21-1,ASSKDPGQGSPKFSYEQY
TRBJ2-5,once,TRBV5-1,ASSLERSTGQRN
TRBJ2-1,once,TRBV9,ASSARGAGVYNEQF
TRBJ2-1,.,TRBV6-6,ASRLGTSGSNEQF